This T cell receptor beta chain comes out of a study of blood T cell repertoires in COVID-19. For the study at large: Both acute and convalescent COVID-19 samples were obtained from the United States, Italy and Spain. From T cells, B-cell-depleted T cells, or PBMCs came the material, which was cDNA or gDNA.

CDR3 length equals 15 residues. As handled by the study authors: Reference gene primer amplification gave nucleated cell count estimates. Assay: immunoSEQ multiplex PCR; the TCRdb copy retains only in-frame clones and omits some. Clone size and the V and J calls come from that table; the DNA yielded D and trimming. The sample carries under 300,000 clones, around 87% recorded once. The clonotype comes from a woman aged 65 to 85 with active or convalescent COVID-19. This chain links TRBV21-1 with TRBJ1-1; TRBD1, the table's D call, lacks a check against the DNA. TRBV21-1 is a known pseudogene. The sequenced sample consisted of peripheral blood. CDR3 DNA: TGTGCCAGCATCCCCCGACAGGGAGCCCCCACTGAAGCTTTCTTT. Translated: CASIPRQGAPTEAFF.